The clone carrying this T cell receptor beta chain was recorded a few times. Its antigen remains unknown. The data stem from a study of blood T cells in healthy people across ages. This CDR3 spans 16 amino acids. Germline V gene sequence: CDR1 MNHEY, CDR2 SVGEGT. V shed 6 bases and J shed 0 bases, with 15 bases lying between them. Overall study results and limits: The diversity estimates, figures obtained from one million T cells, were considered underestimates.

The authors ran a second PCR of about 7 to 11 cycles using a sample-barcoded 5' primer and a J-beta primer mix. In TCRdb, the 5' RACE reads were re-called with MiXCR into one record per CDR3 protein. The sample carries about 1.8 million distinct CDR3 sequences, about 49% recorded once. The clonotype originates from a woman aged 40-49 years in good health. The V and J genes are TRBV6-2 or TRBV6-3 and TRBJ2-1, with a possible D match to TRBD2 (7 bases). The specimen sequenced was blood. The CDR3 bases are TGTGCCAGCAGGAGGGGGGGGATGAGCTCCTACAATGAGCAGTTCTTC. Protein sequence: CASRRGGMSSYNEQFF.